The subject of this entry is one TCR beta chain. The target antigen is unknown. Amplification yielded TCR beta CDR3 regions, with RNA transcripts as the source. HTBI primers were used for first-round RT-PCR of the TCR CDR3. A single record per CDR3 protein comes from TCRdb applying MiXCR to the multiplex PCR reads. This sample has around 300,000 distinct CDR3 sequences, with around 15% found just once. Germline V lookup: CDR1 MNHEY, CDR2 SMNVEV (reference sequence). V shed 4 bases and J shed 3 bases, with 10 bases lying between them. This CDR3 has 14 amino acids. These data belong to a study of T cells in Graves' hyperthyroidism and ophthalmopathy. Overall study: At initial diagnosis, before any treatment had begun, peripheral blood was obtained.

The study, taken as a whole, reports: From stable hyperthyroidism, ophthalmopathy was set apart by a 13 V-J model.

Sequences were obtained from blood. The TCR sequence derives from a woman in her 40s with Graves' hyperthyroidism. The genes are TRBV27 and TRBJ1-5; D may be TRBD1 (5 bases). Here the CDR3 reads CASSSGRDNQPQHF. The DNA for the CDR3 is TGTGCCAGCAGTTCAGGCAGGGACAATCAGCCCCAGCATTTT.